This TCR beta chain stems from a study of T cells expressing NK-cell markers. Study information: CD3+CD56+NKG2C+, CD3+CD56+NKG2C- and CD3+CD56-NKG2C+ T cells, once sorted, supplied the TCR beta repertoires. Study findings and constraints: CD8+ T cells in roughly six donors included dominant NKG2C+ clonotypes at roughly 1.0-7.0%.

Note on this clonotype: The antigen remains unidentified.

TCRdb processed the 5' RACE reads again and assigns one entry to each CDR3 protein, with no DNA. The ten most abundant clones cover less than 15% of a sample with just under 150,000 distinct CDR3 sequences. This clonotype originated in a man younger than 30 in good health. Sequenced input: blood T cells: a sorted CD56 or NKG2C T cell subset, CD4+ or CD8+ T cells, or bulk PBMC T cells (not recorded which).

CDR3 sequence reads: CASSTGGAGWTKNIQYF. The V and J genes are TRBV12-3 or TRBV12-4 and TRBJ2-4; TCRdb names TRBD1, which stays unverified in the absence of DNA. The CDR3 totals 17 residues.